The 10 T cell receptor beta chains given below trace back to one sample, sequenced in a study of chemoradiotherapy in HPV16-positive cancers. The repertoire was sequenced with immunoSEQ multiplex PCR; TCRdb's copy has only in-frame clones and lacks some. The repertoire consists of 40,000 to 60,000 clones, with more than 75% occurring once and the leading ten covering roughly 3.3%. The sample consisted of blood, taken from a patient who underwent chemoradiotherapy. Receptors originate from a human donor with HPV-associated anogenital cancer.

The V gene is TRBV6-1, the J gene TRBJ2-5; D is unresolved. Near its end, the DNA agrees better with TRBJ2-7, so the J call may be wrong. The CDR3 has 11 residues. CDR1 is MNHNS, CDR2 SASEGT, per germline. CDR3 nucleotides: TGTGCCAGCAGTGAAGCCTACGAGCAGTACTTC. It translates to CASSEAYEQYF.

The chain employs TRBV4-2 and TRBJ1-2; D might be TRBD1 (5 bases). The ends were cut back, 0 bases at V and 4 bases at J, with 9 bases in the middle. The germline V gene has CDR1 LGHNA and CDR2 YNFKEQ. This CDR3 has 14 amino acids. This CDR3 reads CASSQDQGFYGYTF. In DNA form, the CDR3 reads TGTGCCAGCAGCCAAGATCAGGGATTCTATGGCTACACCTTC.

V is TRBV4-2 and J is TRBJ2-5; 9 bases match TRBD1. Germline V gene sequence: CDR1 LGHNA, CDR2 YNFKEQ. CDR3 size: 14 residues. The trim removed 4 bases at V and 5 bases at J, leaving 5 bases unmatched. CDR3 protein: CASSPGTGRETQYF. The DNA for the CDR3 is TGTGCCAGCAGCCCTGGGACAGGGAGGGAGACCCAGTACTTC.

V gene TRBV4-1 combines with J gene TRBJ2-7, with D perhaps assigned TRBD1 or TRBD2 (5 bases each). With 4 bases removed from V and 0 bases from J, the gap between germline ends came to 13 bases. In germline, CDR1 is MGHRA, CDR2 YSYEKL. The CDR3 sequence is 15 residues long. Here the CDR3 reads CASSLWPGGSYEQYF. The CDR3 DNA is TGCGCCAGCAGCCTCTGGCCTGGGGGCTCCTACGAGCAGTACTTC.

The chain carries TRBV5-1 and TRBJ2-3; D perhaps matches TRBD2 (5 bases). This CDR3 region has 14 residues. In germline, CDR1 is SGHRS, CDR2 YFSETQ. Trimming removed 0 bases from V and 6 bases from J, with 11 bases in between. This CDR3 is CASSLGGPRDTQYF. Written as DNA, the CDR3 is TGCGCCAGCAGCTTGGGCGGGCCGAGGGATACGCAGTATTTT.

The genes are TRBV7-2 and TRBJ2-7; possible D gene TRBD2, 6 bases. V shed 2 bases and J shed 0 bases, with 17 bases lying between them. The length of the CDR3 is 17 residues. Per the germline V gene, CDR1 is SGHTA and CDR2 is FQGNSA. The CDR3 spells CASSLLASEQYSYEQYF. Written as DNA, the CDR3 is TGTGCCAGCAGCTTACTGGCTAGCGAACAGTACTCCTACGAGCAGTACTTC.

The gene calls are TRBV27 and TRBJ1-1, with TRBD1 matching 7 bases. V shed 5 bases and J 0 bases; nucleotides not matched to a gene: 3. Germline assignment: CDR1 MNHEY and CDR2 SMNVEV (reference sequence). CDR3 length: 14 amino acids. CDR3: CASSLQGMNTEAFF. The CDR3 coding sequence is TGTGCCAGCAGTCTACAGGGGATGAACACTGAAGCTTTCTTT.

The rearrangement uses TRBV5-4 and TRBJ1-2; D is perhaps TRBD1 (5 bases). The CDR3 is 15 residues long. The ends were cut back, 0 bases at V and 3 bases at J, with 12 bases in the middle. The V gene's germline CDR1 is SGHNT and CDR2 YYREEE (reference sequence). The CDR3 reads CASSLVGAHDYGYTF. CDR3 sequence (DNA): TGTGCCAGCAGCTTGGTCGGGGCGCACGACTATGGCTACACCTTC.

The V and J genes are TRBV9 and TRBJ2-2, with a weak D call TRBD2 (6 bases). Germline values: CDR1 SGDLS, CDR2 YYNGEE. Trimming removed 0 bases from V and 4 bases from J, with 10 bases in between. The CDR3 runs to 15 residues. For the CDR3, the DNA is TGTGCCAGCAGCGTAGGAGCGGGCAGCACCGGGGAGCTGTTTTTT. Translated, it gives CASSVGAGSTGELFF.

This clone was recorded a few times. The J gene is TRBJ1-2, the V gene TRBV6-5; no definite D call. The CDR3 runs to 15 residues. The V end lost 5 bases, the J end lost 6 bases, and 19 bases lay between the germline ends. Germline CDR1 and CDR2: MNHEY and SVGAGI. This chain's CDR3 is CASSLASGAVDGYTF. The CDR3 nucleotides are TGTGCCAGCAGTCTTGCCTCGGGTGCGGTGGATGGCTACACCTTC.